This TCR beta chain was identified in a study of T-cell reconstitution after alpha-beta-depleted transplantation in children. Study-wide results and caveats: Once a year had passed after transplant, T-cell counts and diversity came mostly from newly produced T cells. High day-60 TCRbeta diversity in some patients came from surviving recipient T cells and thymic progenitors. As was reported, about two months after transplant, alpha-beta T cells came from several hundred expanded graft clones.

Unique molecular identifiers were incorporated when the TCRbeta library was constructed. A single record per CDR3 protein comes from TCRdb applying MiXCR to the PCR reads. This table holds approximately 110,000 distinct CDR3 sequences, approximately 22% found once. V was pared by 3 bases and J by 0 bases, with 0 bases between. This CDR3 has 12 residues. Germline values: CDR1 SGHRS, CDR2 YFSETQ. This clonotype was counted only a few times. Its antigen remains unidentified. A much larger clone lies one base from this, so it may be a read error. The origin of this receptor is a male patient aged 2 to 9 who had a stem cell transplant for chronic granulomatous disease, so the T cells may come from the graft donor. Sample: PBMCs, mostly from graft donor cells, taken 180 days after TCRalphabeta/CD19-depleted stem cell transplant. V and J are TRBV5-1 and TRBJ2-2; D gene unclear. CDR3 in DNA: TGCGCCAGCAGCTCGAACACCGGGGAGCTGTTTTTT. Protein sequence: CASSSNTGELFF.